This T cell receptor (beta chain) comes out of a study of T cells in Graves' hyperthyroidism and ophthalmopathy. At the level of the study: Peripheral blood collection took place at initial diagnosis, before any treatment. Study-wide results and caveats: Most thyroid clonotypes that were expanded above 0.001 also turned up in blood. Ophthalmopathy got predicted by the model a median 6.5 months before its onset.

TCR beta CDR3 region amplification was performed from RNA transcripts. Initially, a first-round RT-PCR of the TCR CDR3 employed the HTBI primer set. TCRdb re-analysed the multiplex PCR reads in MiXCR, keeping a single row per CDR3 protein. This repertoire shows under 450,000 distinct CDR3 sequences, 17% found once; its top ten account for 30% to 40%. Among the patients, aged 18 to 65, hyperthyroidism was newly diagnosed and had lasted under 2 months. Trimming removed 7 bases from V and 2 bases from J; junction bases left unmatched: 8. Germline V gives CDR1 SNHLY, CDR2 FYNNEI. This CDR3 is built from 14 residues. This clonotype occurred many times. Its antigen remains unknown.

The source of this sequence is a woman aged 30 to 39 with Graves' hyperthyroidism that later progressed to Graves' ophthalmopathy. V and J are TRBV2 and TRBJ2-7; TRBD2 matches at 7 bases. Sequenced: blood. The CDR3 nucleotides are TGTGCCAGCACAAAAACTAGCGTCGCCTACGAGCAGTACTTC. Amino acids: CASTKTSVAYEQYF.